The rows below give T cell receptor beta chains drawn from one sample of a study of identical twins. One entry per CDR3 protein results from TCRdb running MiXCR on the 5' RACE reads. The sample shows a few hundred thousand distinct CDR3 sequences, about 13% of them seen only once. These data were also filed under a second study, of yellow fever vaccine responses in identical twins.

The sequencing sample was made of memory (CD45RO+) T cells sorted from blood. These receptors came from a woman between 18 and 29 years old in good health. Each CDR3 is given with its conserved first and last residue. Each record gives: D gene, V gene, clone size, J gene, CDR3 DNA, CDR3 protein. The D gene is left open where the match is weak. Only part of the rows carry a size: once, few, many, or a class if the clone is expanded.

>-|TRBV6-1|many|TRBJ2-1
TGTGCCAGCAGTGAAGATACTCAGGGAATCAATGAGCAGTTCTTC
CASSEDTQGINEQFF
>-|TRBV12-3/TRBV12-4|few|TRBJ2-1
TGTGCCAGCAGTTTTACCAACCATGAGCAGTTCTTC
CASSFTNHEQFF
>TRBD1|TRBV5-6|many|TRBJ1-2
TGTGCCAGCAGCCCGGGGACAGGAGACGTTCACGGCTACACCTTC
CASSPGTGDVHGYTF
>-|TRBV6-1|few|TRBJ1-1
TGTGCCTCCCGGGACAATGAAAACACTGAAGCTTTCTTT
CASRDNENTEAFF
>TRBD1|TRBV12-3/TRBV12-4|few|TRBJ2-7
TGTGCCAGCAGTTTGGGGACAGGGGCGGGCGAGCAGTACTTC
CASSLGTGAGEQYF
>TRBD2|TRBV7-2|-|TRBJ2-7
TGTGCCAGCAGCTTAGACGGGGGGATCTCCTACGAGCAGTACTTC
CASSLDGGISYEQYF
>-|TRBV5-6|-|TRBJ2-7
TGTGCCAGCAGCTTGGACGCGTCCGAGCAGTACTTC
CASSLDASEQYF
>-|TRBV5-1|many|TRBJ2-3
TGCGCCAGCAGCTTGGTAGACACAGATACGCAGTATTTT
CASSLVDTDTQYF
>-|TRBV18|few|TRBJ2-7
TGTGCCAGCTCCCAGACAGAATACGAGCAGTACTTC
CASSQTEYEQYF
>-|TRBV6-5|-|TRBJ2-1
TGTGCCAGCAGTTTTAGACAACAAAGCTCCTACAATGAGCAGTTCTTC
CASSFRQQSSYNEQFF
>TRBD1|TRBV7-9|many|TRBJ1-2
TGTGCCAGCAGGAGGGACAGGGGAGATGGCTACACCTTC
CASRRDRGDGYTF
>-|TRBV29-1|few|TRBJ2-1
TGCAGCGTTTATCGGATGAACAATGAGCAGTTCTTC
CSVYRMNNEQFF
>-|TRBV27|-|TRBJ2-1
TGTGCCAGCAGTTTATCATGGCGGGGATACAATGAGCAGTTCTTC
CASSLSWRGYNEQFF
>-|TRBV12-3/TRBV12-4|many|TRBJ2-6
TGTGCCAGCAGTTCATCAGCCTCAGGTGGGGCCAACGTCCTGACTTTC
CASSSSASGGANVLTF
>-|TRBV10-3|-|TRBJ2-2
TGTGCCATCAGTGCCACAGGGGGGGGCGGGGAGCTGTTTTTT
CAISATGGGGELFF
>-|TRBV3-1|many|TRBJ2-1
TGTGCCAGCGAGAGAGCAGGAACCTCCTACAATGAGCAGTTCTTC
CASERAGTSYNEQFF
>-|TRBV12-3/TRBV12-4|-|TRBJ2-7
TGTGCCAGCAGTTTAGGGGCTAGCGCATCAGAGCAGTACTTC
CASSLGASASEQYF
>-|TRBV12-3/TRBV12-4|few|TRBJ2-2
TGTGCCAGCACCATCCGGGGCGAGGCCGGGGAGCTGTTTTTT
CASTIRGEAGELFF
>TRBD2|TRBV19|-|TRBJ2-2
TGTGCCAGTAGTGCGCGACTAGCGGGAGGCCCCGGGGAGCTGTTTTTT
CASSARLAGGPGELFF
>-|TRBV14|-|TRBJ2-3
TGTGCCAGCAGCCAAGATCGCGGACTGGATACGCAGTATTTT
CASSQDRGLDTQYF
>TRBD1|TRBV20-1|many|TRBJ1-5
TGCAGTGCTAGAGATGACGACAGGGTGAGTCAGCCCCAGCATTTT
CSARDDDRVSQPQHF
>-|TRBV27|-|TRBJ1-6
TGTGCCACCGCAACAGGGCTCAATTCACCCCTCCACTTT
CATATGLNSPLHF
>TRBD1|TRBV10-2|few|TRBJ2-1
TGCGCCAGCACCTCAGGGACAGGGGGTTTCAATGAGCAGTTCTTC
CASTSGTGGFNEQFF
>-|TRBV7-2|many|TRBJ1-1
TGTGCCAGCAGCTTAGTGGGCGGCACCAACACTGAAGCTTTCTTT
CASSLVGGTNTEAFF
>TRBD1|TRBV9|-|TRBJ1-1
TGTGCCAGCAGCCCCAGGGGGGGCCCGAACACTGAAGCTTTCTTT
CASSPRGGPNTEAFF
>TRBD1|TRBV29-1|few|TRBJ1-2
TGCAGCGTCGGACAGGCTAACTATGGCTACACCTTC
CSVGQANYGYTF
>TRBD1|TRBV3-1|-|TRBJ2-1
TGTGCCAGCAGCCAGGGCAGGGGGCCGTGGGAGCAGTTCTTC
CASSQGRGPWEQFF
>TRBD2|TRBV24-1|few|TRBJ2-1
TGTGCCACCAGTGCCTTGGGACTAGCGGGAGATCTTGGCAATGAGCAGTTCTTC
CATSALGLAGDLGNEQFF
>-|TRBV29-1|-|TRBJ2-6
TGCAGCGTTGGGTATTGGGGGCTAATTACGGCTGGGGCCAACGTCCTGACTTTC
CSVGYWGLITAGANVLTF
>-|TRBV7-3|few|TRBJ2-2
TGTGCCAGCAGCTTAATGAACACCGGGGAGCTGTTTTTT
CASSLMNTGELFF
>TRBD1|TRBV5-1|-|TRBJ2-7
TGCGCCAGCAGCTTGGCGACAGGGGCGAGCTACGAGCAGTACTTC
CASSLATGASYEQYF
>-|TRBV29-1|many|TRBJ2-5
TGCAGCCTTAAACCCCAGTACTTC
CSLKPQYF
>-|TRBV5-1|few|TRBJ2-2
TGCGCCAGCAGCCTCGGACGGCCCAGCGGGGAGCTGTTTTTT
CASSLGRPSGELFF
>TRBD1|TRBV11-2|-|TRBJ1-1
TGTGCCAGCAGAGAGAGATTGAGGGGGCCGAACACTGAAGCTTTCTTT
CASRERLRGPNTEAFF
>-|TRBV12-3/TRBV12-4|-|TRBJ1-2
TGTGCCAGCGCCACCCCAGGAGGGACCCCAGGAGTACTGGGCTACACCTTC
CASATPGGTPGVLGYTF
>TRBD2|TRBV20-1|few|TRBJ2-7
TGCAGTGCTAGAGATCGGGAGGAAGGATTAGGGCAGTACTTC
CSARDREEGLGQYF
>-|TRBV7-9|few|TRBJ2-2
TGTGCCAGCAGCTTAGGGTCTGGTCCCGGGGAGCTGTTTTTT
CASSLGSGPGELFF
>-|TRBV5-1|many|TRBJ2-7
TGCGCCAGCAGCTTGATATCGGGGCCCTACGAGCAGTACTTC
CASSLISGPYEQYF
>-|TRBV20-1|-|TRBJ2-3
TGCAGTGCTAGTTTAATCACGCAGTATTTT
CSASLITQYF
>-|TRBV20-1|-|TRBJ2-7
TGCAGTGCAGACGTCGGGGGCTTCGGTCCATACGATGAGCAGTACTTC
CSADVGGFGPYDEQYF
>-|TRBV14|-|TRBJ2-3
TGTGCCAGCAGCGTGGGCGCGAGCACAGATACGCAGTATTTT
CASSVGASTDTQYF
>TRBD2|TRBV28|-|TRBJ2-1
TGTGCCACCTCAATAGCGGGGACACCGATCGAGCAGTTCTTC
CATSIAGTPIEQFF
>-|TRBV6-1|few|TRBJ2-5
TGTGCCAGCAGTCCCTGGGGGGGCGGTAAGACCCAGTACTTC
CASSPWGGGKTQYF
>TRBD1|TRBV4-3|-|TRBJ2-2
TGCGCCAGCAGCCCGGATTTAACCCCGGGACAGGGGGAGTCCGGGGAGCTGTTTTTT
CASSPDLTPGQGESGELFF
>-|TRBV12-3/TRBV12-4|many|TRBJ2-5
TGTGCCAGCAGTTTAGGGTGGGGTGGAGAGACCCAGTACTTC
CASSLGWGGETQYF
>TRBD1|TRBV20-1|-|TRBJ1-4
TGCAGTGCTAGAGAGGGACAGGGGGCAACTAATGAAAAACTGTTTTTT
CSAREGQGATNEKLFF
>-|TRBV2|many|TRBJ2-5
TGTGCCAGCAGTGAGGAGGAGACCCAGTACTTC
CASSEEETQYF
>TRBD2|TRBV7-7|-|TRBJ2-3
TGTGCTAGCAGCAAGACTAGCGTCAGCACAGATACGCAGTATTTT
CASSKTSVSTDTQYF
>-|TRBV25-1|-|TRBJ2-7
TGTGCCAGCAGTGAAAGGGCAGAACCTCGGTACGAGCAGTACTTC
CASSERAEPRYEQYF
>-|TRBV20-1|many|TRBJ2-7
TGCAGTGCCGTGTCTGAGGGGGACTACGAGCAGTACTTC
CSAVSEGDYEQYF
>-|TRBV27|-|TRBJ2-1
TGTGCCAGCAGTTTTGGAGCAGGTGCGTGGAATGAGCAGTTCTTC
CASSFGAGAWNEQFF
>-|TRBV7-2|-|TRBJ2-5
TGTGCCAGCAGCTTAGATCAACTGAAATCCCAGTACTTC
CASSLDQLKSQYF
>-|TRBV3-1|many|TRBJ2-7
TGTGCCAGCAGCCTCAATCGTGGCGAGCAGTACTTC
CASSLNRGEQYF
>TRBD1|TRBV6-1|many|TRBJ2-2
TGTGCCAGTAGCGGACAGGGGGCCACCGGGGAGCTGTTTTTT
CASSGQGATGELFF
>TRBD1|TRBV20-1|many|TRBJ1-6
TGCAGTGTTTACGGGCAGGGGGCAAATTCACCCCTCCACTTT
CSVYGQGANSPLHF